This is a list of T cell receptor beta chains from one sample in a study of CD8 T cells in ankylosing spondylitis. TCRdb analysed the 5' RACE reads with MiXCR anew, one entry per CDR3 protein. The table has hundreds of thousands of distinct CDR3 sequences, roughly 8.6% seen once. The sequencing sample was made of blood, either unsorted or a sorted T cell fraction (not recorded which). All receptors derive from a male donor with ankylosing spondylitis or in good health (not recorded which). Both conserved end residues are part of each CDR3. A D gene is named only where the DNA matches it firmly.

TRBJ2-1	TRBD2	TRBV4-2	CASSRPYLTSGDFSSYNEQFF
TRBJ1-4	-	TRBV19	CASRGRANEKLFF
TRBJ1-2	-	TRBV19	CASRGGISNYGYTF
TRBJ2-7	-	TRBV12-3/TRBV12-4	CASSFTPYEQYF
TRBJ1-5	-	TRBV20-1	CSARPGGSNSNQPQHF
TRBJ2-3	-	TRBV4-2	CASSQEGFRVGGTDTQYF
TRBJ2-7	-	TRBV10-3	CAISEGRGEQYF
TRBJ2-7	-	TRBV28	CASWGISYEQYF
TRBJ1-4	-	TRBV7-9	CASSLGDGISTNEKLFF
TRBJ2-5	-	TRBV20-1	CSAELVKTQYF
TRBJ1-6	-	TRBV27	CASSSKQGNSPLHF
TRBJ2-1	-	TRBV7-8	CASSLERVGYGGNEQFF
TRBJ2-2	-	TRBV5-1	CASSPLANTGELFF
TRBJ2-7	-	TRBV5-7	CARSLGHMTYEQYF
TRBJ2-5	-	TRBV29-1	CSPAPLGETQYF
TRBJ1-4	TRBD1	TRBV5-1	CASSLAATGEEKLFF
TRBJ1-5	-	TRBV20-1	CSASQGNSNQPQHF
TRBJ2-3	-	TRBV5-1	CASSLGRAGTQYF
TRBJ1-1	-	TRBV12-3/TRBV12-4	CASTFQGGGTEAFF
TRBJ2-2	-	TRBV11-2	CASSPKVSGPTNTGELFF
TRBJ2-1	-	TRBV11-2	CASSLSLGGNDNEQFF
TRBJ1-1	-	TRBV6-5	CASSYPGANTEAFF
TRBJ2-2	-	TRBV24-1	CATSAPDGANTGELFF
TRBJ1-4	-	TRBV5-5	CASRGMNEKLFF
TRBJ2-7	-	TRBV10-3	CAISVGYEQYF
TRBJ1-6	-	TRBV12-3/TRBV12-4	CASSAPGSSYNSPLHF
TRBJ2-7	-	TRBV4-3	CASSQGLGEYEQYF
TRBJ1-2	-	TRBV20-1	CSAPTPTGTGHGYTF
TRBJ1-1	TRBD1	TRBV18	CASSPGQGLAAFF
TRBJ2-7	-	TRBV18	CASSPKRGEQYF
TRBJ2-7	TRBD2	TRBV20-1	CSASGLAGTYEQYF
TRBJ1-6	-	TRBV27	CASSSSGAMYNSPLHF
TRBJ2-2	TRBD2	TRBV9	CASSLTGLAGLDTGELFF
TRBJ2-2	-	TRBV19	CASSMRGAGELFF
TRBJ1-4	-	TRBV4-2	CASSQDPPGTNEKLFF
TRBJ2-2	-	TRBV5-1	CASSATSLSTGELFF
TRBJ1-2	-	TRBV5-1	CASSYAGNQGGYTF
TRBJ1-5	-	TRBV28	CASTPREGGKQPQHF
TRBJ2-7	TRBD2	TRBV5-1	CASSSTGTSGYSYEQYF
TRBJ2-4	-	TRBV7-2	CASSLVFSENIQYF
TRBJ2-7	-	TRBV9	CASSGGTGVAWSYEQYF
TRBJ2-6	-	TRBV7-9	CASSLGSGTALSGANVLTF
TRBJ2-3	TRBD1	TRBV7-8	CASSLDMTGPTDTQYF
TRBJ1-4	-	TRBV7-8	CASSTNGGAAGEKLFF
TRBJ2-3	-	TRBV27	CASSLRGQSTDTQYF
TRBJ1-2	TRBD1	TRBV27	CASSSRAKGQVDGYTF